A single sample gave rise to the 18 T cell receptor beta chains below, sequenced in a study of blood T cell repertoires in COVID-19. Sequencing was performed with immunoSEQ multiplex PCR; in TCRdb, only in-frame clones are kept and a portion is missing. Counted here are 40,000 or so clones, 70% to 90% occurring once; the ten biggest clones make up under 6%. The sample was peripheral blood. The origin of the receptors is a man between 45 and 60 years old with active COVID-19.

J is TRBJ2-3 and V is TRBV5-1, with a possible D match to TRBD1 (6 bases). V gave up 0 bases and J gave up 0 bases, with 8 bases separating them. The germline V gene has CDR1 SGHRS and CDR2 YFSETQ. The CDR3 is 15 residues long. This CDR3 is CASSLEGDSTDTQYF. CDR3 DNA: TGCGCCAGCAGCTTGGAGGGGGATAGCACAGATACGCAGTATTTT.

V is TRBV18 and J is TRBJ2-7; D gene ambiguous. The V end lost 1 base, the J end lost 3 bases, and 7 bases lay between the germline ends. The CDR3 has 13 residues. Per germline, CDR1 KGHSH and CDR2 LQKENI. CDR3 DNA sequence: TGTGCCAGCTCACCACGAGGTCTCTACGAGCAGTACTTC. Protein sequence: CASSPRGLYEQYF.

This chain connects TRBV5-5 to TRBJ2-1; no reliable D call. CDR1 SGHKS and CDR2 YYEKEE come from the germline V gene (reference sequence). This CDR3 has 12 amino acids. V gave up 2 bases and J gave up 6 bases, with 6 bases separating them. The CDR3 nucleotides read TGTGCCAGCAGCTTCGGCGGCAATGAGCAGTTCTTC. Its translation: CASSFGGNEQFF. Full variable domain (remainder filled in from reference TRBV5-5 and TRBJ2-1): DAGVTQSPTHLIKTRGQQVTLRCSPISGHKSVSWYQQVLGQGPQFIFQYYEKEERGRGNFPDRFSARQFPNYSSELNVNALLLGDSALYLCASSFGGNEQFFGPGTRLTVL.

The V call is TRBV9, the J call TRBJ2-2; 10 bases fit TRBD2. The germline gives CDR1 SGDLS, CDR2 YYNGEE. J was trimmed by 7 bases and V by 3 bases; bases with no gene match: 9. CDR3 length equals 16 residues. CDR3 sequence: CASSGSAGGHIGELFF. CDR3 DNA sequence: TGTGCCAGCAGCGGCTCAGCGGGGGGGCATATCGGGGAGCTGTTTTTT.

The CDR3 DNA follows: TGCGCCAGCAGCCTACGGACAGGGGGCTCGGATACGCAGTATTTT. Residues: CASSLRTGGSDTQYF. The chain joins TRBV4-1 to TRBJ2-3; 11 nucleotides align to TRBD1. The V gene's germline CDR1 is MGHRA and CDR2 YSYEKL. The ends lost 4 bases at V and 6 bases at J; junction bases unmatched: 6. This CDR3 spans 15 amino acids.

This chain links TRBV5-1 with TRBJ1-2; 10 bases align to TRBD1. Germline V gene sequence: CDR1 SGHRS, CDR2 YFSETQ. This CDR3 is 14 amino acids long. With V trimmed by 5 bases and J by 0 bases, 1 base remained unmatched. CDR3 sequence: CASSGQGANYGYTF. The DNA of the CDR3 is TGCGCCAGCAGTGGACAGGGGGCTAACTATGGCTACACCTTC.

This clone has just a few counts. This CDR3 is CASSFLKGQQETQYF. The CDR3 DNA reads as TGTGCCAGCAGTTTCCTGAAGGGACAGCAAGAGACCCAGTACTTC. The genes are TRBV28 and TRBJ2-5, with TRBD1 matching 7 bases. Trimming removed 3 bases from V and 2 bases from J; junction bases left unmatched: 6. Germline assignment: CDR1 MDHEN and CDR2 SYDVKM. CDR3 length equals 15 residues.

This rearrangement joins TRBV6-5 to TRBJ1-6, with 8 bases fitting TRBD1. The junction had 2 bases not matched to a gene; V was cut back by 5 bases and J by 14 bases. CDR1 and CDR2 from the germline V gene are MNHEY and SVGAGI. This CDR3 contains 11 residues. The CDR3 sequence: CASSQQGALHF. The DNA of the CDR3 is TGTGCCAGCAGTCAACAGGGGGCCCTCCACTTT.

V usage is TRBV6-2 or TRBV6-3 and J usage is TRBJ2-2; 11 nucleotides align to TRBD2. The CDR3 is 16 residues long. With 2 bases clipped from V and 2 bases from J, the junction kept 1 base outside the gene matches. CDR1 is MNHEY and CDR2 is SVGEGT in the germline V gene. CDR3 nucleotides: TGTGCCAGCAGTTACGGGACTAGCGGAAACACCGGGGAGCTGTTTTTT. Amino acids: CASSYGTSGNTGELFF.

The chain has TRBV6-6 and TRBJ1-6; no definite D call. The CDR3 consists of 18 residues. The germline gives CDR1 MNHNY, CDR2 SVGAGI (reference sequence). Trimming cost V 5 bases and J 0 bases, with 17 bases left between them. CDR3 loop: CASSRTLGSSSYNSPLHF. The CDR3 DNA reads TGTGCCAGCAGTCGAACGCTCGGGTCTAGCTCCTATAATTCACCCCTCCACTTT.

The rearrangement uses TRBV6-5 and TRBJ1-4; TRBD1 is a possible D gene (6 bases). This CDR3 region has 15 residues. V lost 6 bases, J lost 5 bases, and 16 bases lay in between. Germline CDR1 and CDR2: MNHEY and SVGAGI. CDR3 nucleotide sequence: TGTGCCAGCAGGAGGGAGGGGCAGGGGAATGAAAAACTGTTTTTT. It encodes CASRREGQGNEKLFF.

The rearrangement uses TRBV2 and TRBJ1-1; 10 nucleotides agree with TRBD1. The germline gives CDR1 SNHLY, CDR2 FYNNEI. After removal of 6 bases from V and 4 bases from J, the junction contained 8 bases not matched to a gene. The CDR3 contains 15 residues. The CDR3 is CASSSGQGVGTEAFF. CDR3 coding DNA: TGTGCCAGCAGCTCAGGACAGGGGGTGGGCACTGAAGCTTTCTTT.

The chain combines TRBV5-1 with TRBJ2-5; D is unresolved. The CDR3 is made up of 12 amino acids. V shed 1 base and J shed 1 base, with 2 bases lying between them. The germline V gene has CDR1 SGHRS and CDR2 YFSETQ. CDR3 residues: CASSLLQETQYF. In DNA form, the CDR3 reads TGCGCCAGCAGCTTGCTCCAAGAGACCCAGTACTTC.

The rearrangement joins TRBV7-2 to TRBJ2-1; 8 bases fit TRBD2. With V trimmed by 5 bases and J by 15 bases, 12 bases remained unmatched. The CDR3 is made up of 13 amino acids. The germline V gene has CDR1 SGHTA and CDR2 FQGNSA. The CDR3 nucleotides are TGTGCCAGCAGCCGTGGCGGACTAGCTGATCCGTTCTTC. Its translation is CASSRGGLADPFF.

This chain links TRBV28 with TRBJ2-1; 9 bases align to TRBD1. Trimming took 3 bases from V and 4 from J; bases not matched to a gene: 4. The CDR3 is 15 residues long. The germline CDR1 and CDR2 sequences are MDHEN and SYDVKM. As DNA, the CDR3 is TGTGCCAGCAGTTTCCTCGGGACAGGGTACAATGAGCAGTTCTTC. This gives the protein CASSFLGTGYNEQFF. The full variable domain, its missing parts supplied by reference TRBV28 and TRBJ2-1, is DVKVTQSSRYLVKRTGEKVFLECVQDMDHENMFWYRQDPGLGLRLIYFSYDVKMKEKGDIPEGYSVSREKKERFSLILESASTNQTSMYLCASSFLGTGYNEQFFGPGTRLTVL.

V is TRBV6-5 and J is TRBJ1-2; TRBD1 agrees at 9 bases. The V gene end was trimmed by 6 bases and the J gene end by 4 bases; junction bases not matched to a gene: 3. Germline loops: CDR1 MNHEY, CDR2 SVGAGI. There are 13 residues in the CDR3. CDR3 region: CASRDRGIYGYTF. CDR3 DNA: TGTGCCAGCAGGGACAGGGGAATCTATGGCTACACCTTC.

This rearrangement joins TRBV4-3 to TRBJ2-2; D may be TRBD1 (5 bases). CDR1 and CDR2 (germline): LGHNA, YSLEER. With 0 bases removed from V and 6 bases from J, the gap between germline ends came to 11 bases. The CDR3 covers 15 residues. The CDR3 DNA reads TGCGCCAGCAGCCAAGATGCAGGGTTCGCCGGGGAGCTGTTTTTT. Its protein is CASSQDAGFAGELFF.

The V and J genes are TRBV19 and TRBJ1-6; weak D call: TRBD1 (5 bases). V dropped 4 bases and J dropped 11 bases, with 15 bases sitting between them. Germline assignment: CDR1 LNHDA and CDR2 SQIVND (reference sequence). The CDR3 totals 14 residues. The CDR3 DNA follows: TGTGCCAGTAGTACCCTCGGGGGAGTTGCACCCCTCCACTTT. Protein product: CASSTLGGVAPLHF.